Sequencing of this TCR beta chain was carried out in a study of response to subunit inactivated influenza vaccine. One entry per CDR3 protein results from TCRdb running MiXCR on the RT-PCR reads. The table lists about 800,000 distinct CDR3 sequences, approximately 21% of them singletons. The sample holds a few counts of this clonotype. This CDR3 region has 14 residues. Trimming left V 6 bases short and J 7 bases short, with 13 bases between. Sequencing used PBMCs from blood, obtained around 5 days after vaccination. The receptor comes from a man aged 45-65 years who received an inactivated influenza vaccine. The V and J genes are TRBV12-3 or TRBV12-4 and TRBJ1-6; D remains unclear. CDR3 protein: CASRKGQGNSPLHF. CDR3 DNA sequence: TGTGCCAGCAGGAAGGGCCAAGGCAATTCACCCCTCCACTTT.